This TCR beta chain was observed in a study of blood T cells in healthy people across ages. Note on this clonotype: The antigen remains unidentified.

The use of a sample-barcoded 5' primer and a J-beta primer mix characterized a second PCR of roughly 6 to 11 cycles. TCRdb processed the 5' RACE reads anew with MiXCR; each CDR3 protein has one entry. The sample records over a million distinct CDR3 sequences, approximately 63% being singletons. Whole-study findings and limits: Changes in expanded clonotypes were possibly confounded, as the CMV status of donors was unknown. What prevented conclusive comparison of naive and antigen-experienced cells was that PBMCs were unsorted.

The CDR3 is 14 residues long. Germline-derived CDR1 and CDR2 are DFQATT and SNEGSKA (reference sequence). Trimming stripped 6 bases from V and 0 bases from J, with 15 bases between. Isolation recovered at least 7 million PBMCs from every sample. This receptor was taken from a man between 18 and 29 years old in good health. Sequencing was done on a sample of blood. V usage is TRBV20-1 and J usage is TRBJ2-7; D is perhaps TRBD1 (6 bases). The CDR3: CSAPNDRSSYEQYF. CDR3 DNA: TGCAGTGCCCCGAATGACAGGTCCTCCTACGAGCAGTACTTC.